This is a list of T cell receptor beta chains from one sample in a study of shared clonotypes between healthy human individuals. Data came from immunoSEQ multiplex PCR; TCRdb stores just in-frame clones and leaves some out. The profile covers about 2.3 million clones, with 85% to 95% appearing a single time and 0.37% taken by the ten largest. The sample consisted of naive CD4+ T cells from PBMCs. Receptors originate from a man younger than 30 in good health. Some clones in this sample may be carry-over from other donors' samples. CDR3s include the opening cysteine and the closing phenylalanine or tryptophan. D genes are given only for firm matches. Size is omitted from some rows. Given values are once, few, many or a class for expanded clones.

d_gene,j_gene,v_gene,abundance,CDR3aa,CDR3nt
.,TRBJ2-4,TRBV5-4,.,CASSLNPGAKNIQYF,TGTGCCAGCAGCTTGAACCCCGGGGCCAAAAACATTCAGTACTTC
.,TRBJ1-2,TRBV5-1,.,CASSRIDPNYGYTF,TGCGCCAGCAGCAGAATAGATCCTAACTATGGCTACACCTTC
.,TRBJ1-1,TRBV21-1,.,CASSKKMVEAFF,TGTGCCAGCAGCAAAAAAATGGTTGAAGCTTTCTTT
.,TRBJ2-1,TRBV10-3,.,CAISESTGTRSYNEQFF,TGTGCCATCAGTGAGTCGACCGGGACCCGCTCCTACAATGAGCAGTTCTTC
.,TRBJ2-3,TRBV29-1,.,CSAGRGGSADTQYF,TGCAGCGCCGGACGAGGGGGGAGCGCAGATACGCAGTATTTT
.,TRBJ2-3,TRBV7-3,.,CASSRQRADTQYF,TGTGCCAGCAGCCGCCAGCGGGCAGATACGCAGTATTTT
.,TRBJ2-5,TRBV5-1,.,CASSLGRISAETQYF,TGCGCCAGCAGCTTGGGCCGGATCTCAGCAGAGACCCAGTACTTC
.,TRBJ1-1,TRBV7-9,.,CASSLNYNRVTAFF,TGTGCCAGCAGCTTAAACTACAACAGGGTGACAGCTTTCTTT
.,TRBJ2-2,TRBV28,few,CASTGTTNTGELFF,TGTGCCAGCACGGGAACAACTAACACCGGGGAGCTGTTTTTT
.,TRBJ2-7,TRBV28,.,CASSLSVGWVAEQYF,TGTGCCAGCAGTTTATCAGTCGGCTGGGTAGCCGAGCAGTACTTC
TRBD1,TRBJ2-2,TRBV5-4,.,CASSSLQGDGELFF,TGTGCCAGCAGTTCGTTACAGGGGGACGGGGAGCTGTTTTTT
.,TRBJ2-7,TRBV21-1,.,CASSRAGQRLSYEQYF,TGTGCCAGCAGCAGAGCGGGACAGCGCCTTTCCTACGAGCAGTACTTC
.,TRBJ2-7,TRBV11-3,.,CASSLDSGSGYEQYF,TGTGCCAGCAGCTTAGATTCAGGGTCGGGTTACGAGCAGTACTTC
.,TRBJ2-7,TRBV27,.,CASSFFASGEYEQYF,TGTGCCAGCAGTTTTTTCGCCTCCGGCGAATACGAGCAGTACTTC
.,TRBJ1-3,TRBV29-1,.,CSVGDAGNTIYF,TGCAGCGTGGGTGACGCTGGAAACACCATATATTTT
TRBD2,TRBJ2-1,TRBV5-1,.,CASSLRAVAGGEQFF,TGCGCCAGCAGCTTGAGAGCGGTAGCGGGTGGTGAGCAGTTCTTC
.,TRBJ2-7,TRBV11-2,once,CASSRYRREQYF,TGTGCCAGCAGCCGATACAGGCGCGAGCAGTACTTC
TRBD2,TRBJ2-3,TRBV7-8,.,CASSPLGSTGTRGLGMYF,TGTGCCAGCAGCCCTCTTGGGTCAACCGGGACTAGAGGGCTGGGTATGTATTTT
.,TRBJ2-3,TRBV2,.,CASSERGDTQYF,TGTGCCAGCAGTGAACGGGGCGATACGCAGTATTTT
.,TRBJ1-2,TRBV7-9,.,CASSAIRTGYGYTF,TGTGCCAGCAGCGCGATTCGGACTGGTTATGGCTACACCTTC
.,TRBJ1-2,TRBV19,.,CASRRDIAPNYGYTF,TGTGCCAGCCGCCGGGACATAGCCCCTAACTATGGCTACACCTTC
TRBD1,TRBJ2-7,TRBV9,few,CASSATGTASTEQYF,TGTGCCAGCAGCGCGACCGGGACAGCGTCAACCGAGCAGTACTTC
.,TRBJ2-7,TRBV5-1,.,CASSPGGDYEQYF,TGCGCCAGCAGCCCTGGGGGTGACTACGAGCAGTACTTC
.,TRBJ2-1,TRBV10-3,.,CAISDSLLAQFF,TGTGCCATCAGTGACTCCCTTTTAGCGCAGTTCTTC
.,TRBJ2-7,TRBV7-9,once,CASSSPTWAGEYF,TGTGCCAGCAGCTCACCAACCTGGGCAGGGGAGTACTTC
.,TRBJ2-6,TRBV27,.,CASSFGQISGANVLTF,TGTGCCAGCAGTTTCGGACAGATCTCTGGGGCCAACGTCCTGACTTTC
.,TRBJ1-3,TRBV25-1,.,CASSVFGKNSGNTIYF,TGTGCCAGCAGTGTTTTCGGGAAGAACTCTGGAAACACCATATATTTT
.,TRBJ2-3,TRBV5-4,once,CASSLASTDTQYF,TGTGCCAGCAGCTTGGCCAGCACAGATACGCAGTATTTT
TRBD2,TRBJ2-2,TRBV7-6,.,CASSLVPSGSSNTGELFF,TGTGCCAGCAGCTTAGTCCCTAGCGGGAGCTCTAACACCGGGGAGCTGTTTTTT
TRBD1,TRBJ1-3,TRBV6-1,.,CASSSGQVAGNTIYF,TGTGCCAGCAGCTCGGGACAGGTCGCTGGAAACACCATATATTTT
.,TRBJ2-5,TRBV5-1,.,CASSWGPGTGETQYF,TGCGCCAGCAGCTGGGGCCCCGGGACGGGGGAGACCCAGTACTTC
.,TRBJ2-1,TRBV28,.,CASKTGDYNEQFF,TGTGCCAGCAAGACAGGTGACTACAATGAGCAGTTCTTC
.,TRBJ2-2,TRBV28,.,CASSWVGAGELFF,TGTGCCAGCAGTTGGGTGGGCGCCGGGGAGCTGTTTTTT
.,TRBJ2-3,TRBV19,.,CASSTGNSDTQYF,TGTGCCAGTAGTACCGGGAATTCGGATACGCAGTATTTT
.,TRBJ1-5,TRBV5-1,once,CASSTGDGSQPQHF,TGCGCCAGCAGTACCGGAGACGGTAGTCAGCCCCAGCATTTT
.,TRBJ1-3,TRBV20-1,few,CSASQGSTIYF,TGCAGTGCTAGCCAGGGAAGCACCATATATTTT
TRBD1,TRBJ2-1,TRBV28,.,CASRSLGQGAYNEQFF,TGTGCCAGCAGAAGCCTTGGCCAGGGGGCCTACAATGAGCAGTTCTTC
.,TRBJ2-2,TRBV7-3,.,CASSTSRDANTGELFF,TGTGCCAGCAGCACAAGCAGAGACGCGAACACCGGGGAGCTGTTTTTT
TRBD1,TRBJ2-2,TRBV10-1,.,CASSGTGPNPGELFF,TGCGCCAGCAGCGGGACAGGCCCGAACCCCGGGGAGCTGTTTTTT
.,TRBJ2-2,TRBV4-2,.,CASSQVDLHTGELFF,TGTGCCAGCAGCCAAGTAGACTTGCACACCGGGGAGCTGTTTTTT
TRBD1,TRBJ1-2,TRBV10-2,.,CASQSLDRENTF,TGCGCCAGCCAAAGTCTGGACAGGGAAAACACCTTC
.,TRBJ2-7,TRBV28,.,CASSPPGRDEQYF,TGTGCCAGCAGCCCACCAGGGAGAGACGAGCAGTACTTC
TRBD1,TRBJ2-2,TRBV18,.,CASSPVSTGGTGKLFF,TGTGCCAGCTCACCTGTGTCTACAGGGGGCACCGGGAAGCTGTTTTTT
TRBD1,TRBJ1-1,TRBV5-4,.,CASSLALAGGMVTEAFF,TGTGCCAGCAGCTTGGCCCTGGCAGGGGGCATGGTCACTGAAGCTTTCTTT
.,TRBJ2-2,TRBV12-5,.,CASGLGRGASRTGELFF,TGTGCTAGTGGTTTGGGCCGTGGGGCTAGCCGCACCGGGGAGCTGTTTTTT
TRBD2,TRBJ2-1,TRBV4-3,.,CASSQDPLAGGHKRYNEQFF,TGCGCCAGCAGCCAAGATCCACTAGCGGGAGGCCACAAAAGATACAATGAGCAGTTCTTC
.,TRBJ2-7,TRBV5-8,.,CASSLVQRYEQYF,TGTGCCAGCAGCTTGGTACAACGCTACGAGCAGTACTTC
TRBD1,TRBJ2-7,TRBV28,.,CASSFRDSKQYF,TGTGCCAGCAGTTTCCGGGACAGTAAGCAGTACTTC
.,TRBJ2-1,TRBV5-5,.,CASSPGTYNEQFF,TGTGCCAGCAGCCCCGGGACTTACAATGAGCAGTTCTTC
.,TRBJ2-3,TRBV30,.,CAWNPSTDTQYF,TGCGCATGGAACCCGAGCACAGATACGCAGTATTTT
.,TRBJ2-4,TRBV7-8,.,CASSLAGGGNIQYF,TGTGCCAGCAGCTTAGCGGGAGGAGGAAACATTCAGTACTTC
.,TRBJ2-5,TRBV28,.,CASSFRGAPGETQYF,TGTGCCAGCAGTTTTCGTGGGGCGCCGGGGGAGACCCAGTACTTC
TRBD1,TRBJ2-7,TRBV4-1,.,CASSQDIVQGALEQYF,TGCGCCAGCAGCCAAGATATAGTTCAGGGGGCTCTAGAGCAGTACTTC
TRBD1,TRBJ2-7,TRBV19,.,CASSVGGYSEQYF,TGTGCCAGTAGTGTAGGGGGCTATTCCGAGCAGTACTTC
TRBD1,TRBJ1-3,TRBV5-1,.,CASSSNDRGGNTIYF,TGCGCCAGCAGCTCAAACGACAGGGGCGGAAACACCATATATTTT